This T cell receptor (beta chain) appears in the sequencing data of a study of T cells in Graves' hyperthyroidism and ophthalmopathy (dated by TCRdb to the late 2010s). With respect to the entire study: Peripheral blood was collected at initial diagnosis, before any treatment. TCR Vbeta CDR3 sequencing of 135 peripheral blood samples (approximately 44 ophthalmopathy, roughly 72 hyperthyroidism and 17 progressor patients) is reported in the paper. The roughly 100 discovery patients were randomly split 7:3 into training and test sets. In addition, the study compared T-cell repertoires in thyroid tissue and in blood from about six Graves' hyperthyroidism patients. Following sampling, methimazole starting at 30 mg daily was given to hyperthyroidism patients, and high-dose intravenous methylprednisolone was given to ophthalmopathy patients. To identify distinguishing TCR V-J signatures, a discovery cohort of about 95 patients was used, comprising some 45 with Graves' ophthalmopathy and approximately 58 with stable Graves' hyperthyroidism. An independent validation cohort of 18 to 20 hyperthyroidism patients and about 15 patients who later progressed to ophthalmopathy tested prospective prediction of ophthalmopathy. Broad study findings and their caveats: In cross-validation, a model built on a 13 V-J signature told ophthalmopathy apart from stable hyperthyroidism with 87.88% sensitivity and roughly 81% specificity, and in testing the same model reached 80%/75%. Most expanded thyroid clonotypes (frequency above 0.001) were also detected in blood, suggesting blood repertoires may reflect thyroid immune responses. During validation, the model predicted progression to ophthalmopathy a median of approximately 6 months ahead of onset, with almost 71% sensitivity and under 85% specificity. Sample size was not statistically predetermined, and investigators were not blinded to group allocation.

Stable Graves' hyperthyroidism was defined as the absence of progression to ophthalmopathy over 18 months of follow-up. The hyperthyroidism patients were between 18 and 65 years old and newly diagnosed, with a disease duration of less than 2 months. Any patient with an uncontrolled infection, another autoimmune disease, pregnancy or lactation was excluded. Diagnoses were established on the basis of clinical symptoms, serum thyroxine and TRAb, thyroid ultrasound, and orbital computed tomography. PBMCs were isolated from about 10 ml of fresh peripheral blood by Ficoll-Paque density gradient centrifugation. Total RNA was extracted using Trizol reagent, and RNA quality was assessed on an Agilent 2100 Bioanalyzer. The TCR beta CDR3 regions were amplified from RNA transcripts. For the first round of RT-PCR on the TCR CDR3, the HTBI primer set was used together with the Qiagen OneStep RT-PCR kit. Libraries were constructed in a second round of multiplex PCR, after which size selection and purification were performed. Paired-end sequencing of the libraries was performed with 100 bp reads on an Illumina HiSeq2000. The study's own analysis went as follows. SOAPnuke was used to process the raw data, throwing out any read that contained adapters or uncalled bases, had a mean Phred below 15, or lacked an exact constant-primer or identifier match. COPE v1.2.5 was used to merge the high-quality paired reads, and each unique nucleotide sequence was defined as a clonotype. MiTCR v1.1 was used to align clonotypes to the IMGT TRBV, TRBD and TRBJ reference segments. Only V-J combinations with frequency above 0.0001, covering about 99% of repertoires, were analysed. A TCS score was defined as the ratio of F50 (clonal expansion) to E x V (chaos), with BLOSUM62-based TCRdist applied between CDR3 peptides within each V-J. Welch's t-statistics and random forest reduced around 510 V-J features to 10 to 15, which were used in a naive Bayes classifier (R e1071). TCRdb's own reprocessing of the public reads used fastp at Q25 and MiXCR and kept productive beta chains. CDR3 protein duplicates are merged, each entry listing the most common genes and DNA. TCRdb assigned the V and J calls; the authors' analysis was not used. The sample yields about 400,000 distinct CDR3 sequences; more than 13% were counted once. Clones ranked in the top ten supply approximately 30% of the sample.

A word on this clonotype: No antigen is known for it. Within one base of it there is no much larger clone, and no base qualities were kept.

This clonotype was sampled from a young woman with Graves' hyperthyroidism. Sequenced: blood.

The CDR3 region has the sequence CSARVATSGSYEQYF. The base sequence is TGCAGTGCTAGAGTTGCGACTAGCGGGTCCTACGAGCAGTACTTC. The sequence links TRBV20-1 to TRBJ2-7; 10 nucleotides in the junction match TRBD2. From the germline V gene (reference sequence), CDR1 is DFQATT and CDR2 is SNEGSKA. V is pruned by 1 base and J by 1 base, leaving 4 bases of the junction without a gene match. The CDR3 measures 15 amino acids from cysteine to phenylalanine. Only the CDR3 region is kept as DNA, spanning 45 bases read in frame from base 1.